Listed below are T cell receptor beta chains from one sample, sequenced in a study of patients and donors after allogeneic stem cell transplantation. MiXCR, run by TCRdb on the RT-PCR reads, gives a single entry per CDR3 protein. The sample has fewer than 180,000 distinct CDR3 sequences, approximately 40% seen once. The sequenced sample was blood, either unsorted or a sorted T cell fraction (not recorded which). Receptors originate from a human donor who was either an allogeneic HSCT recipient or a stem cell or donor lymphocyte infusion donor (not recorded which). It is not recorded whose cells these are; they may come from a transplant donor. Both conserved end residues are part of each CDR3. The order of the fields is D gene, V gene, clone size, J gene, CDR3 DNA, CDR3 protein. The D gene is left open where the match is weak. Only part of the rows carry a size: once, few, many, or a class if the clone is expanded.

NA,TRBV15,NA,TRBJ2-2,TGTGCCACCAGCATTCCGGGGGCGAACACCGGGGAGCTGTTTTTT,CATSIPGANTGELFF
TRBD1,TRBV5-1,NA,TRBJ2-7,TGCGCCAGCAGCCCCGGACAGGGGACGCACGAGCAGTACTTC,CASSPGQGTHEQYF
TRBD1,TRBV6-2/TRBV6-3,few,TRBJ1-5,TGTGCCAGCACCCCGGACAGGGTTTGGAGCCAGCCCCAGCATTTT,CASTPDRVWSQPQHF
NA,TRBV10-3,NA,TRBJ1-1,TGCGCCATCAGCCAGGAGGAGGGTACTGAAGCTTTCTTT,CAISQEEGTEAFF
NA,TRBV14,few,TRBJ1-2,TGTGCCAGCAGCAAGGACGGACAGTTCCCACCACCGCCTTACTATGGCTACACCTTC,CASSKDGQFPPPPYYGYTF
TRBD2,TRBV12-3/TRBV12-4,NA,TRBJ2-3,TGTGCCAGCAGTTTGCGTCTAGCGGGGGACTTGGATACGCAGTATTTT,CASSLRLAGDLDTQYF
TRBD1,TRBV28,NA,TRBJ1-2,TGTGCCAGCAGGATCGGACAGGTAGCTAACTATGGCTACACCTTC,CASRIGQVANYGYTF
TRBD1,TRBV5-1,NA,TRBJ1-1,TGCGCCAGCAGCCCGGGACAGGGGGCGTGGGACACTGAAGCTTTCTTT,CASSPGQGAWDTEAFF
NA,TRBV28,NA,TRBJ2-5,TGTGCCGGCTCGCAGGGTTTCCAAGAGACCCAGTACTTC,CAGSQGFQETQYF
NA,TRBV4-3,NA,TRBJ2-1,TGCGCCAGCAGCTCCAAGGGGGGGCCGTATGAGCAGTTCTTC,CASSSKGGPYEQFF
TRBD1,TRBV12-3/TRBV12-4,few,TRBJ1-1,TGTGCCAGCAGTTTAAGGGACAGGGGCCCTGAAGCTTTCTTT,CASSLRDRGPEAFF
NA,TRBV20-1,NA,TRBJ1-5,TGCAGTGCCCCCGGGGGGTATCAGCCCCAGCATTTT,CSAPGGYQPQHF
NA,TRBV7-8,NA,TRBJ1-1,TGTGCCGCAGGGATCAAGGGGTCCCCTGAAGCTTTCTTT,CAAGIKGSPEAFF
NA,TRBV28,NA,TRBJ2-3,TGTGCCAGCAGTCCACTTCGGGGGCTGGGTTCAGATACGCAGTATTTT,CASSPLRGLGSDTQYF
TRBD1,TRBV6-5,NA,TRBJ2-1,TGTGCCAGCAGGACAGGGGGCTCCTACAATGAGCAGTTCTTC,CASRTGGSYNEQFF
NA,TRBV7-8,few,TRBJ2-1,TGTGCCAGCAGCACCGGTAGCTCCTACAATGAGCAGTTCTTC,CASSTGSSYNEQFF